These T cell receptor beta chains were read from a single sample in a study of cytomegalovirus exposure and HLA in healthy donors. The table came from immunoSEQ multiplex PCR; TCRdb's copy has only in-frame clones and leaves some out. In the table there are some 130,000 clones, 77% of which are singletons. The source material was PBMCs. The origin of the receptors is a male donor in good health and CMV-seronegative. Both conserved end residues are part of each CDR3. The order of the fields is V gene, CDR3 protein.

>TRBV9
CASSLSGGRGAGELFF
>TRBV5-1
CASSLSLRTDTQYF
>TRBV27
CASSLLAKNQPQHF
>TRBV29-1
CSAPGFGGRGPGGELFF
>TRBV29-1
CSVGPGEAFF
>TRBV28
CASSSLLGQVSRKVSYEQYF
>TRBV7-9
CASSLGVATEDQYF
>TRBV10-1
CASSETSSSGREFF
>TRBV27
CASSQGQGGNQPQHF
>TRBV5-1
CASSTTSGRTYNEQFF
>TRBV5-1
CASSFGSPPRNEQFF
>TRBV5-1
CASRERTGSEPLHF
>TRBV5-1
CASSSRTGASTEAFF
>TRBV11-3
CASSLDPDRGQYF
>TRBV27
CASSLTAGGTLNGELFF
>TRBV6-6
CASSFLRGDTQYF
>TRBV25-1
CASRTVILAGVVEQFF
>TRBV25-1
CASRTSGMGGELFF
>TRBV7-6
CASSPTSGVSYEQYF
>TRBV4-1
CASSQVARGGNQPQHF
>TRBV18
CASSPPSRGRNSPLHF
>TRBV6-5
CASSSEGDATEAFF
>TRBV14
CASSQVPTELYGYTF
>TRBV5-8
CASSHQGGRGYGYTF
>TRBV19
CVSTSRLAGVNTGELFF
>TRBV14
CASSHPGTSGRAGTDTQYF
>TRBV4-3
CASSQDRVVEKLFF
>TRBV10-3
CAISDAGFREETQYF
>TRBV18
CASSLTSGGPSSYNEQFF